Below are 14 T cell receptor beta chains sequenced from a single sample in a study of CD4 T cells in relation to SARS-CoV-2 and coronaviruses. This table comes from immunoSEQ multiplex PCR, and its TCRdb copy is limited to in-frame clones, with some not included. The profile shows over 15,000 clones, roughly 82% of them singletons. Before the COVID-19 pandemic, during about 2011-2019, CD4+ T cells were taken from unexposed donors. CD4+ T cells were isolated from the cells after around eleven days of culture. These receptors have no known antigen. Sequenced: CD4+ T cells from PBMCs, cultured in vitro. These receptors were collected from a human donor in good health.

J is TRBJ2-3 and V is TRBV7-8; D might be TRBD1 or TRBD2, each matching 7 bases. The V end was cut by 6 bases, the J end by 0 bases, with 16 bases between. Per germline, CDR1 SGHVS and CDR2 FQNEAQ. The CDR3 runs 16 residues. The CDR3 DNA reads as TGTGCCAGCAGTCGCGGGGGACAGCCTAGCACAGATACGCAGTATTTT. This sequence encodes CASSRGGQPSTDTQYF. Based on the CDR3 plus reference TRBV7-8 and TRBJ2-3, the full variable domain is GAGVSQSPRYKVAKRGQDVALRCDPISGHVSLFWYQQALGQGPEFLTYFQNEAQLDKSGLPSDRFFAERPEGSVSTLKIQRTQQEDSAVYLCASSRGGQPSTDTQYFGPGTRLTVL.

V and J are TRBV14 and TRBJ2-1; D is unclear. The V end lost 6 bases, the J end lost 8 bases, and 14 bases lay between the germline ends. CDR3 size: 13 residues. The V gene's germline CDR1 is SGHDN and CDR2 FVKESK. The CDR3 DNA reads as TGTGCCAGCAGAGGCTCAAGCCGGCATGAGCAGTTCTTC. Its protein product is CASRGSSRHEQFF.

This chain links TRBV5-1 with TRBJ1-1; no clear D. Germline values: CDR1 SGHRS, CDR2 YFSETQ. The CDR3 runs 13 residues. V was pared by 0 bases and J by 8 bases, with 11 bases between. The CDR3 protein is CASSLGLGKEAFF. The CDR3 DNA reads as TGCGCCAGCAGCTTGGGCCTGGGCAAGGAAGCTTTCTTT.

This clone showed up just once. V gene TRBV5-6 combines with J gene TRBJ1-1; TRBD1 agrees at 8 bases. J gave up 9 bases and V 0 bases, and 4 bases lay outside the gene matches. The CDR3 spans 13 residues. The germline V gene encodes CDR1 SGHDT and CDR2 YYEEEE. The CDR3 bases are TGTGCCAGCAGCTTGGGGACAGGGTATAAAGCTTTCTTT. The encoded protein is CASSLGTGYKAFF.

This clone was counted a few times. The J gene is TRBJ1-6, the V gene TRBV7-9; perhaps TRBD1 as D (6 bases). Trimming shortened V by 5 bases and J by 10 bases, and 18 bases separated the two germline ends. The CDR3 contains 15 residues. Germline V gene lookup returns CDR1 SEHNR and CDR2 FQNEAQ (reference sequence). CDR3 loop: CASSLPGTSESPLHF. The CDR3 DNA is TGTGCCAGCAGCCTACCCGGGACATCCGAGTCACCCCTCCACTTT.

The chain recombines TRBV10-3 with TRBJ2-1, with 12 positions matching TRBD2. Trimming at V came to 4 bases and at J to 7 bases, leaving 8 bases not matched to a gene. The CDR3 totals 16 residues. Germline assignment: CDR1 ENHRY and CDR2 SYGVKD. CDR3 in DNA: TGTGCCATCAGTGGACTAGCGGGAGAGACGATTAATGAGCAGTTCTTC. Translated, it gives CAISGLAGETINEQFF.

V gene TRBV9 combines with J gene TRBJ1-6; D is unresolved. Per germline, CDR1 SGDLS and CDR2 YYNGEE. This CDR3 has 13 residues. Trimming took 3 bases from V and 9 from J, leaving 10 bases between them. DNA of the CDR3: TGTGCCAGCAGCGCCGAGACGGGTTCACCCCTCCACTTT. The encoded protein is CASSAETGSPLHF.

The gene calls are TRBV4-2 and TRBJ1-2; D gene unclear. V was shortened by 4 bases and J by 2 bases, with 14 bases between the two germline ends. Germline V gene sequence: CDR1 LGHNA, CDR2 YNFKEQ. This CDR3 spans 15 amino acids. CDR3 sequence reads: CASSPVLAQNYGYTF. CDR3 DNA: TGTGCCAGCAGCCCGGTGCTGGCACAGAACTATGGCTACACCTTC.

V is TRBV11-2 and J is TRBJ2-7; no firm D call. V lost 1 base and J 3 bases, leaving 10 bases between the germline ends. CDR1 is SGHAT and CDR2 is FQNNGV in the germline V gene. There are 14 residues in the CDR3. CDR3 protein: CASSLGAPYYEQYF. For the CDR3, the DNA is TGTGCCAGCAGCTTAGGGGCACCCTACTACGAGCAGTACTTC.

A single count supports this clone. This sequence joins TRBV7-2 and TRBJ1-6; D perhaps matches TRBD1 (5 bases). Trimming stripped 1 base from V and 6 bases from J, with 10 bases between. Looked up from germline, CDR1 is SGHTA and CDR2 is FQGNSA. The CDR3 totals 15 residues. DNA for the CDR3: TGTGCCAGCAGCTTAGTGGCAGGGTTTAATTCACCCCTCCACTTT. Protein: CASSLVAGFNSPLHF.

This clone was picked up a small number of times. This chain joins TRBV2 and TRBJ1-3; 7 nucleotides line up with TRBD1. The CDR3 sequence is 15 residues long. V was pared by 6 bases and J by 3 bases, with 8 bases of the junction left unmatched. Germline V gene lookup returns CDR1 SNHLY and CDR2 FYNNEI. CDR3 amino acids: CASRERQGSGNTIYF. Written as DNA, the CDR3 is TGTGCCAGCAGAGAGCGACAGGGAAGTGGAAACACCATATATTTT.

The chain carries TRBV18 and TRBJ2-4; D is possibly TRBD2 (6 bases). CDR3 length: 15 residues. Trimming cost V 2 bases and J 9 bases, with 17 bases left between them. Germline-derived CDR1 and CDR2 are KGHSH and LQKENI. CDR3 protein: CASSPDGGSRVIQYF. CDR3 bases: TGTGCCAGCTCACCAGATGGGGGGAGTAGGGTCATTCAGTACTTC.

The genes are TRBV4-1 and TRBJ1-2; D unresolved. There are 15 residues in the CDR3. Trimming shortened V by 0 bases and J by 4 bases, and 12 bases separated the two germline ends. CDR1 is MGHRA, CDR2 YSYEKL, per germline. CDR3 residues: CASSQERLRPYGYTF. The DNA for the CDR3 is TGCGCCAGCAGCCAAGAGCGTCTCAGGCCCTATGGCTACACCTTC.

The chain carries TRBV3-1 (or the pseudogene TRBV3-2) and TRBJ2-3, with D unresolved. V dropped 3 bases and J dropped 0 bases, with 10 bases sitting between them. This CDR3 is built from 15 residues. Per germline, CDR1 LGHDT and CDR2 YNNKEL (reference sequence). For the CDR3, the DNA is TGTGCCAGCAGCCATTACCAGCTTAGCACAGATACGCAGTATTTT. Translating gives CASSHYQLSTDTQYF.